These 27 T cell receptor beta chains came from one sample sequenced in a study of CD8 T cells in ankylosing spondylitis. MiXCR, applied by TCRdb to the 5' RACE reads, yields one record per CDR3 protein. The sample includes about 240,000 distinct CDR3 sequences, roughly 8.6% of them seen just once. The sample comprised blood, either unsorted or a sorted T cell fraction (not recorded which). The receptors were gathered from a male donor with ankylosing spondylitis or in good health (not recorded which).

This clonotype was detected a few times. The CDR3 is CASSLTALGRGRETQYF. The CDR3 DNA follows: TGTGCCAGCAGCTTAACCGCCCTCGGACGAGGAAGAGAGACCCAGTACTTC. This chain connects TRBV7-2 to TRBJ2-5; D remains ambiguous. V was trimmed by 2 bases and J by 4 bases, leaving 20 bases between them. CDR3 length equals 17 residues. In germline, CDR1 is SGHTA, CDR2 FQGNSA.

This clonotype appeared a few times. The chain carries TRBV7-2 and TRBJ1-1, with a possible D match to TRBD1 (5 bases). V was trimmed by 10 bases and J by 1 base, leaving 10 bases between them. The CDR3 totals 12 residues. CDR1 SGHTA and CDR2 FQGNSA come from the germline V gene. In DNA form, the CDR3 reads TGTGCCATCCGGGGGACGAACACTGAAGCTTTCTTT. Translating it yields CAIRGTNTEAFF.

This clonotype was seen at least ten times. The genes are TRBV7-2 and TRBJ2-7, with D perhaps matching TRBD1 or TRBD2 (5 bases each). Trimming cost V 2 bases and J 2 bases, with 16 bases left between them. CDR3 size: 16 residues. Germline V gene sequence: CDR1 SGHTA, CDR2 FQGNSA. The CDR3 reads CASSLSAAGSAYEQYF. CDR3 sequence (DNA): TGTGCCAGCAGCTTAAGCGCCGCAGGGAGTGCCTACGAGCAGTACTTC.

This clonotype was observed many times. The gene calls are TRBV6-1 and TRBJ2-1, with D possibly TRBD1 on 5 matching bases. The V end was cut by 6 bases, the J end by 5 bases, with 17 bases between. This CDR3 has 15 amino acids. Germline values: CDR1 MNHNS, CDR2 SASEGT. The CDR3 bases are TGTGCCAGCAGACCACAGGCGGTAGCTAACAATGAGCAGTTCTTC. It is translated as CASRPQAVANNEQFF.

This clonotype was seen a handful of times. The chain links TRBV20-1 to TRBJ1-6; a weak D match, TRBD1 (6 bases). This CDR3 contains 13 residues. Germline V gene data show CDR1 as DFQATT and CDR2 as SNEGSKA (reference sequence). Trimming removed 3 bases at V and 8 bases at J, with 11 bases between. The CDR3 is CSARGSGDSPLHF. The CDR3 nucleotides read TGCAGTGCTAGGGGGTCAGGGGATTCACCCCTCCACTTT.

In its sample, this clonotype was seen a few times. The chain recombines TRBV3-1 with TRBJ2-7, with TRBD2 identical over 7 bases. The CDR3 is 17 residues long. V dropped 4 bases and J dropped 4; count of bases not matched to a gene: 16. Germline assignment: CDR1 LGHDT and CDR2 YNNKEL (reference sequence). CDR3 nucleotides: TGTGCCAGCAGCCTACCACCCCGACCGTGGACTAGATACGAGCAGTACTTC. Protein: CASSLPPRPWTRYEQYF.

There are a few counts of this clonotype. The V gene is TRBV29-1, the J gene TRBJ2-1; the match to TRBD1 covers 8 bases. CDR1 is SQVTM, CDR2 ANQGSEA, per germline. Losses at the gene ends were 3 bases for V and 6 bases for J; bases not matched to a gene: 4. The CDR3 is made up of 13 amino acids. The chain's CDR3 is CSVDRDRINEQFF. Here the CDR3 DNA reads TGCAGCGTTGACCGGGACAGGATCAATGAGCAGTTCTTC.

This clonotype was counted many times. The CDR3 here is CATGRYTDTQYF. The CDR3 DNA reads as TGTGCCACCGGGCGCTACACAGATACGCAGTATTTT. V and J are TRBV10-3 and TRBJ2-3; D is ambiguous. The CDR3 runs to 12 residues. Germline CDR1 is ENHRY and CDR2 is SYGVKD. The V end lost 10 bases, the J end lost 2 bases, and 10 bases lay between the germline ends.

The chain is built from TRBV5-1 and TRBJ2-1, with TRBD2 matching over 10 bases. The V segment lost 5 bases and the J segment 7 bases; nucleotides outside the gene matches: 6. Germline V lookup: CDR1 SGHRS, CDR2 YFSETQ. The CDR3 covers 14 residues. CDR3 nucleotide sequence: TGCGCCAGCAGAGCTTTAGCGGGGGGAAATGAGCAGTTCTTC. Protein product: CASRALAGGNEQFF.

This clonotype showed up many times. Compared with germline, one end of the junction differs, possibly owing to a read error. The chain carries TRBV5-1 and TRBJ2-7; 9 bases line up with TRBD1. The CDR3 loop spans 14 amino acids. Germline-derived CDR1 and CDR2 are SGHRS and YFSETQ. In DNA form, the CDR3 reads TGTGCCAGCAGCTTAGGACAGGGGAGGTACGAGCAGTACTTC. This translates into CASSLGQGRYEQYF.

In its sample, this clonotype was seen many times. The chain recombines TRBV5-1 with TRBJ2-4; D perhaps matches TRBD1 (6 bases). The CDR3 length is 15 residues. CDR1 is SGHRS, CDR2 YFSETQ, per germline. Trimming removed 0 bases from V and 0 bases from J, with 7 bases in between. CDR3 protein: CASSLEQGAKNIQYF. In DNA form, the CDR3 reads TGCGCCAGCAGCTTGGAACAGGGAGCCAAAAACATTCAGTACTTC.

The J gene is TRBJ1-2, the V gene TRBV6-1; the D gene is possibly TRBD1 (6 bases). This CDR3 is 12 amino acids long. Germline V gene sequence: CDR1 MNHNS, CDR2 SASEGT. Trimming cost V 8 bases and J 5 bases, with 12 bases left between them. The CDR3 loop reads CASGLQGYGYTF. The CDR3 DNA sequence: TGTGCCAGCGGTTTACAGGGATATGGCTACACCTTC.

The sample holds many counts of this clonotype. The chain employs TRBV20-1 and TRBJ2-4; a possible D gene is TRBD2 (5 bases). Trimming removed 6 bases from V and 7 bases from J, with 19 bases in between. Germline CDR1 reads DFQATT; CDR2 reads SNEGSKA (reference sequence). The CDR3 is 14 amino acids. The CDR3 here is CSARGDLYGNIQYF. CDR3 DNA: TGCAGTGCCCGGGGAGACCTTTATGGGAACATTCAGTACTTC.

This clonotype has a count of ten or more. The chain combines TRBV7-8 with TRBJ2-3, with TRBD1 matching 8 bases. This CDR3 comprises 12 residues. Germline CDR1 reads SGHVS; CDR2 reads FQNEAQ. Losses at the gene ends were 4 bases for V and 6 bases for J; bases not matched to a gene: 0. The CDR3 nucleotides read TGTGCCAGCAGCTGGACAGGGGATACGCAGTATTTT. Translation: CASSWTGDTQYF.

This clonotype was found many times. J is TRBJ1-1 and V is TRBV5-1; a weak D match, TRBD1 (5 bases). Trimming removed 2 bases at V and 1 base at J, with 12 bases between. Germline V gene lookup returns CDR1 SGHRS and CDR2 YFSETQ. The CDR3 spans 15 residues. CDR3 DNA sequence: TGCGCCAGCAGCTTCTTACGTGGACAGAACACTGAAGCTTTCTTT. This gives the protein CASSFLRGQNTEAFF.

This clonotype was detected ten times or more. The gene calls are TRBV7-9 and TRBJ2-1; 13 bases align to TRBD2. V gave up 5 bases and J gave up 13 bases; unmatched junction bases: 8. Germline V gives CDR1 SEHNR, CDR2 FQNEAQ (reference sequence). CDR3 size: 14 residues. In DNA, the CDR3 is TGTGCCAGCAGCACAACCACTAGCGGGGGGGACCAGTTCTTC. Its translation is CASSTTTSGGDQFF.

This clonotype was observed many times. The V and J genes are TRBV2 and TRBJ2-5; D is uncertain. V was shortened by 6 bases and J by 3 bases, with 8 bases between the two germline ends. Germline values: CDR1 SNHLY, CDR2 FYNNEI. CDR3 length: 12 residues. Here the CDR3 DNA reads TGTGCCAGCAGACTGGTGGAAGAGACCCAGTACTTC. Translating gives CASRLVEETQYF. Combining the CDR3 with reference TRBV2 and TRBJ2-5 gives the whole variable domain EPEVTQTPSHQVTQMGQEVILRCVPISNHLYFYWYRQILGQKVEFLVSFYNNEISEKSEIFDDQFSVERPDGSNFTLKIRSTKLEDSAMYFCASRLVEETQYFGPGTRLLVL.

This clonotype was seen ten or more times. The chain uses TRBV7-8 and TRBJ2-3; D is undetermined. Germline CDR1 SGHVS, CDR2 FQNEAQ. V gave up 1 base and J gave up 4 bases, with 3 bases separating them. CDR3 size: 12 residues. The CDR3 DNA reads as TGTGCCAGCAGCTTAGAATCAGATACGCAGTATTTT. Translated: CASSLESDTQYF.

Many counts were recorded for this clonotype. The V and J genes are TRBV20-1 and TRBJ2-5; no firm D call. The germline gives CDR1 DFQATT, CDR2 SNEGSKA (reference sequence). This CDR3 has 12 residues. The CDR3 protein is CSLLTEQETQYF. CDR3 in DNA: TGCAGCCTCCTGACCGAGCAAGAGACCCAGTACTTC.

The genes are TRBV20-1 and TRBJ2-2, with 9 bases aligning to TRBD2. V lost 1 base, J lost 6 bases, and 9 bases stayed unmatched. Germline V gene sequence: CDR1 DFQATT, CDR2 SNEGSKA (reference sequence). The CDR3 extends over 16 amino acids. CDR3 coding DNA: TGCAGTGCTAGAGGGTTAAAGGCGGGAGGGCCCGGGGAGCTGTTTTTT. Residues: CSARGLKAGGPGELFF.

This clonotype was seen many times. The chain employs TRBV7-2 and TRBJ2-2, with a weak D call TRBD1 (5 bases). The CDR3 runs to 15 residues. Germline V lookup: CDR1 SGHTA, CDR2 FQGNSA. Trimming pared 1 base from V and 2 bases from J, leaving 8 bases between. The DNA for the CDR3 is TGTGCCAGCAGCTTAGATGACAGAAACACCGGGGAGCTGTTTTTT. Translation: CASSLDDRNTGELFF.

This clonotype appeared many times. The junction and the germline gene differ at one end; a read error may be behind it. V is TRBV7-2 and J is TRBJ2-5; D tentatively reads TRBD1 or TRBD2 (5 bases each). This CDR3 is 12 amino acids long. CDR1 is SGHTA and CDR2 is FQGNSA in the germline V gene. The CDR3 DNA follows: TGCGCCAGCAGCTTGGGGGAGGAGACCCAGTACTTC. It yields the protein CASSLGEETQYF.

This clonotype was recorded at least ten times. This chain uses TRBV5-1 with TRBJ2-3, with D possibly TRBD2 on 5 matching bases. The V and J ends lost 0 bases and 5 bases respectively, with 10 bases between them. Germline CDR1 SGHRS, CDR2 YFSETQ. CDR3 length: 14 residues. Written as DNA, the CDR3 is TGCGCCAGCAGCTTGGGAGGGAGTAGAGATACGCAGTATTTT. The encoded protein is CASSLGGSRDTQYF.

J is TRBJ2-3 and V is TRBV19; D might be TRBD1 (6 bases). The CDR3 loop spans 16 amino acids. Germline lookup yields CDR1 LNHDA and CDR2 SQIVND (reference sequence). Trimming cost V 5 bases and J 0 bases, with 15 bases left between them. The CDR3 sequence is CASSLRDTFSTDTQYF. Written as DNA, the CDR3 is TGTGCCAGTAGTCTCCGGGACACCTTCAGCACAGATACGCAGTATTTT.

This clonotype has more than one count but fewer than ten. The genes are TRBV20-1 and TRBJ1-6; D call uncertain. Germline V lookup: CDR1 DFQATT, CDR2 SNEGSKA (reference sequence). V was cut by 1 base and J by 8 bases, with 6 bases left in between. CDR3 size: 12 residues. Here the CDR3 reads CSARGVDSPLHF. The CDR3 nucleotides read TGCAGTGCTAGAGGTGTCGATTCACCCCTCCACTTT.

Many counts were recorded for this clonotype. The V call is TRBV5-5, the J call TRBJ1-2, with a weak D call TRBD1 (5 bases). Trimming removed 2 bases at V and 7 bases at J, with 15 bases between. This CDR3 is 14 amino acids long. Germline V CDR1 and CDR2: SGHKS, YYEKEE (reference sequence). The CDR3: CASSFEGQGGGYTF. CDR3 nucleotides: TGTGCCAGCAGCTTCGAGGGTCAGGGTGGTGGCTACACCTTC.

This clonotype occurred many times. V gene TRBV20-1 combines with J gene TRBJ1-1; D is uncertain. This CDR3 contains 13 residues. V lost 6 bases to trimming and J lost 0 bases, with 11 bases between them. Germline CDR1 DFQATT, CDR2 SNEGSKA (reference sequence). Here the CDR3 reads CSATDTMNTEAFF. The CDR3 DNA sequence: TGCAGTGCGACCGACACCATGAACACTGAAGCTTTCTTT.